This T cell receptor beta chain was captured in a study of PD-1 blockade in classical Hodgkin lymphoma. Study context: Nivolumab dosed at 3 mg/kg went to patients intravenously every 2 weeks. Study findings and constraints: Although disease activity or prior therapy may be involved, causes of the repertoire differences remain undefined. It was CD4+ TCR diversity, not CD8+, that rose significantly by C4D1. According to reports, newly diagnosed patients had lower baseline TCR diversity than healthy donors, and relapsed/refractory patients had lower baseline TCR diversity still.

Produced via immunoSEQ multiplex PCR; TCRdb's table is partial and in-frame only. The sample carries 10,000 to 15,000 clones, roughly 80% recorded once. Sample time point: cycle 4 day 1 (C4D1), after less than seven weeks of nivolumab. Patients all relapsed after autologous stem cell transplantation, and there was variation in brentuximab vedotin exposure. Thawed PBMCs underwent magnetic negative selection to yield purified CD4+ T cells. There are 14 residues in the CDR3. Germline CDR1 SEHNR, CDR2 FQNEAQ (reference sequence). Comment on this clone: Its antigen is currently unknown. An end of the junction does not agree with germline; a read error may underlie this.

The specimen was CD4+ T cells from blood, collected before the fourth cycle of nivolumab. This clonotype originated in a human donor with classical Hodgkin lymphoma. This chain connects TRBV7-9 to TRBJ1-2; the match to TRBD1 covers 7 bases. Written as DNA, the CDR3 is TGTGCCAGCAGCCTAGCCGGGACAGACTATGGCTACACCTTC. Translating gives CASSLAGTDYGYTF.